The TCR beta chain under discussion was sequenced for a study of somatic mutations in cytotoxic T cells in rheumatoid arthritis. Measured with immunoSEQ multiplex PCR; TCRdb has only the in-frame clones, and not every one. The sample holds about 18,000 clones, less than 75% seen once. The CDR3 runs to 15 residues. Between the trimmed V and J ends, which lost 3 bases and 9 bases, there was a span of 19 bases. Germline CDR1 reads SGHNT; CDR2 reads YYREEE (reference sequence). This TCR came from a woman aged 55-70 years in good health. Sequencing used CD8+ T cells sorted from blood. The V gene is TRBV5-4, the J gene TRBJ2-1; tentatively, D is TRBD2 (5 bases). The CDR3, as DNA: TGTGCCAGCAGCTCCCACCCCCAGACTATTGTTGAGCAGTTCTTC. Residues: CASSSHPQTIVEQFF.